This is a list of T cell receptor beta chains from one sample in a study of regulatory T cells in long-lasting Graves disease. One entry per CDR3 protein results from TCRdb running MiXCR on the multiplex PCR reads. The sample records around 400,000 distinct CDR3 sequences, over 20% being singletons. This material consisted of peripheral blood mononuclear cells (PBMCs), taken when the disease was refractory, from a patient treated with antithyroid drugs. The receptor set was obtained from a female donor with Graves disease. Both conserved end residues are part of each CDR3. A D gene is named only where the DNA matches it firmly. Clone size is stated in some rows and not others, as once, few, many or a class when expanded.

TRBJ1-1 | . | TRBV19 | few | CASSIDLGGEAFF | TGTGCCAGTAGTATAGATCTCGGGGGAGAAGCTTTCTTT
TRBJ2-2 | . | TRBV15 | many | CATSRDPAQLNTGELFF | TGTGCCACCAGCAGAGATCCTGCCCAACTAAACACCGGGGAGCTGTTTTTT
TRBJ2-7 | . | TRBV5-1 | . | CASRPDIQGEQYF | TGCGCCAGCAGACCGGACATCCAGGGAGAGCAGTACTTC
TRBJ2-3 | . | TRBV5-1 | few | CASSWEPSDTQYF | TGCGCCAGCAGCTGGGAACCCTCAGATACGCAGTATTTT
TRBJ2-2 | . | TRBV7-9 | . | CAGSRALKPELFF | TGTGCCGGCTCCCGGGCCCTGAAACCGGAGCTGTTTTTT
TRBJ2-2 | TRBD2 | TRBV28 | many | CASTRPGTSGANTGELFF | TGTGCCAGCACCAGACCCGGGACTAGCGGGGCGAACACCGGGGAGCTGTTTTTT
TRBJ2-7 | TRBD2 | TRBV5-6 | . | CASSLRLAGGKGEQYF | TGTGCCAGCAGCTTGAGACTAGCGGGAGGGAAAGGCGAGCAGTACTTC
TRBJ2-4 | . | TRBV20-1 | many | CSARRGRLAKNIQYF | TGCAGTGCTAGAAGGGGCCGACTAGCCAAAAACATTCAGTACTTC
TRBJ2-7 | TRBD2 | TRBV3-1 | many | CASSQYVVAGAYEQYF | TGTGCCAGCAGCCAATATGTCGTAGCGGGGGCCTACGAGCAGTACTTC
TRBJ2-7 | TRBD2 | TRBV2 | . | CASSQDSISGRLSVQYF | TGCGCCAGCAGCCAAGATAGTATTAGCGGGAGGCTAAGCGTGCAGTACTTC
TRBJ1-2 | . | TRBV4-1 | few | CASSQGREANYGYTF | TGCGCCAGCAGCCAAGGACGGGAGGCTAACTATGGCTACACCTTC
TRBJ1-3 | . | TRBV5-1 | few | CASSLSAFGGGNTIYF | TGCGCCAGCAGCTTGTCGGCCTTTGGGGGTGGAAACACCATATATTTT
TRBJ2-5 | . | TRBV3-1 | many | CASIGGSRQETQYF | TGTGCCAGCATCGGGGGATCCCGACAAGAGACCCAGTACTTC
TRBJ1-2 | TRBD1 | TRBV4-1 | . | CASSGSIHRDRDYGYTF | TGCGCCAGCAGCGGCTCCATCCACCGGGACAGGGATTATGGCTACACCTTC
TRBJ1-5 | . | TRBV19 | many | CASSMAQLLQDQPQHF | TGTGCCAGTAGTATGGCCCAGCTGCTCCAGGATCAGCCCCAGCATTTT
TRBJ2-1 | TRBD2 | TRBV25-1 | once | CASSGGGDGPLHGQFF | TGTGCCAGCAGTGGGGGGGGGGACGGACCTCTGCATGGGCAGTTCTTC
TRBJ2-7 | . | TRBV27 | . | CASSLGRVPSYEQYF | TGTGCCAGCAGTTTAGGGCGGGTGCCCTCCTACGAGCAGTACTTC
TRBJ2-5 | TRBD2 | TRBV29-1 | many | CSASSGSGETQYF | TGCAGCGCCTCCAGCGGGAGTGGGGAGACCCAGTACTTC
TRBJ1-2 | . | TRBV28 | many | CASSLDPGVYGYTF | TGTGCCAGCAGTTTAGACCCAGGGGTTTATGGCTACACCTTC
TRBJ1-1 | . | TRBV30 | many | CAWSKDSSTEAFF | TGTGCCTGGAGTAAGGACAGTTCCACTGAAGCTTTCTTT
TRBJ1-2 | . | TRBV3-1 | many | CASSQNTGFGYTF | TGTGCCAGCAGCCAAAACACAGGGTTTGGCTACACCTTC
TRBJ1-5 | TRBD1 | TRBV25-1 | . | CASSAQGALNQPQHF | TGTGCCAGCAGTGCTCAGGGGGCCCTCAATCAGCCCCAGCATTTT
TRBJ1-1 | . | TRBV6-1 | many | CASRLTLNTEAFF | TGTGCCAGCAGGTTAACGTTGAACACTGAAGCTTTCTTT
TRBJ2-5 | . | TRBV5-1 | . | CASSQGPESQETQCF | TGCGCCAGCAGCCAAGGACCCGAATCACAAGAGACCCAGTGCTTC
TRBJ1-1 | TRBD1 | TRBV27 | . | CASSLHQGAGDTEAFF | TGTGCCAGCAGTCTCCATCAGGGGGCTGGGGACACTGAAGCTTTCTTT
TRBJ2-7 | TRBD1 | TRBV7-9 | many | CASSSSGTGPYEQYF | TGTGCCAGCAGTTCCTCCGGGACAGGGCCTTACGAGCAGTACTTC
TRBJ2-2 | . | TRBV28 | many | CASRRAQNTGELFF | TGTGCCAGCAGGCGGGCCCAAAACACCGGGGAGCTGTTTTTT
TRBJ2-7 | . | TRBV2 | . | CASSEAGGGTYEQYF | TGTGCCAGCAGTGAAGCGGGAGGAGGAACCTACGAGCAGTACTTC
TRBJ2-2 | TRBD2 | TRBV25-1 | many | CASSAPFEGLATGELFF | TGTGCCAGCAGTGCCCCCTTTGAGGGACTAGCGACCGGGGAGCTGTTTTTT